This T cell receptor beta chain was identified in a study of T cell repertoires in ileal Crohn's disease. Study-level points and caveats: Active smokers at surgery had more clonal expansions than non-smokers. High-frequency clones were more common in sorted CD8 than CD4 cells. Endoscopic recurrence occurred in every patient whose clonality exceeded 26.8%.

Eligibility required adulthood, ileal or ileocolonic Crohn's disease and indicated ileocolonic resection. The CDR3 covers 17 residues. Germline V gene lookup returns CDR1 SGHNT and CDR2 YENEEA. V gave up 5 bases and J gave up 6 bases, with 26 bases separating them. Profiled with immunoSEQ multiplex PCR; TCRdb holds only in-frame clones, not every one. The sample contains roughly 4,800 clones, 81% of which appear only once. Comments on this clone: Its matching antigen is unknown.

The sequenced sample was ileal tissue. The V call is TRBV11-3, the J call TRBJ2-7; D remains unclear. This clonotype was sampled from an adult with Crohn's disease. The CDR3 nucleotides read TGTGCCAGCAGCCCGCGCCGTTGTCCACGACTTTTCGGCGAGCAGTACTTC. Its translation is CASSPRRCPRLFGEQYF.